This T cell receptor (beta chain) was captured by sequencing in a study of metastatic and nonmetastatic thyroid tumors. The wider study: The comparison covered peripheral blood and tumor or nodule tissue in malignant and benign thyroid patients.

Overall study results and limits: Compared with benign nodules, malignant thyroid tumors were reported to have significantly higher TCR beta diversity in both blood and tumor.

Nobody among the patients had been given any treatment before thyroid surgery. This clone was counted between two and nine times. Its antigen is unknown. Original data processing: Construction of a distant-metastasis classifier for papillary thyroid cancer relied on CDR3 differences across clinicopathological groups. TCRdb re-called clones from the PCR reads using MiXCR. The V and J calls were determined by TCRdb, not by the authors. The data hold about 16,000 clones, with roughly 29% observed a single time. Germline CDR1 is MGHRA and CDR2 is YSYEKL. The CDR3 runs to 15 residues. The V end lost 0 bases, the J end lost 7 bases, and 13 bases lay between the germline ends.

The rearrangement joins TRBV4-1 to TRBJ1-5; possibly TRBD1 for D (6 bases). This receptor was taken from a female donor with papillary thyroid cancer or a benign thyroid nodule (not recorded which). Some clones in this sample may be carry-over from other donors' samples. The source material was blood. The CDR3 DNA is TGCGCCAGCAGCCAAGATCAAGGGGGGAGACAGCCCCAGCATTTT. Its protein is CASSQDQGGRQPQHF.